This entry lists 22 T cell receptor beta chains sequenced from one sample in a study of shared clonotypes between healthy human individuals. Libraries were prepared by immunoSEQ multiplex PCR; TCRdb keeps only in-frame clonotypes and omits some of them. The data hold about 2 million clones, with about 95% observed a single time. It was CD45RO-negative cells, positively selected for CCR7, that made up naive CD8 cells, with terminally differentiated effector memory CD45RA+ cells excluded. The sequencing input was naive CD8+ T cells sorted from blood. These receptor sequences come from a man younger than 30 in good health.

This chain joins TRBV4-3 and TRBJ2-7, with TRBD2 matching 7 bases. CDR1 is LGHNA and CDR2 is YSLEER in the germline V gene. Germline trimming cut 0 bases from V and 4 bases from J; bases unmatched to any gene: 6. CDR3 length equals 15 residues. The CDR3 reads CASSQESSGKYEQYF. The CDR3 region has the DNA TGCGCCAGCAGCCAAGAGTCTAGCGGCAAATACGAGCAGTACTTC.

The rearrangement uses TRBV6-1 and TRBJ2-4; 10 bases fit TRBD1. Germline loops: CDR1 MNHNS, CDR2 SASEGT. J gave up 1 base and V 1 base, and 7 bases lay outside the gene matches. The CDR3 spans 18 residues. The CDR3 DNA is TGTGCCAGCAGTGAAGGGCCTGGGACAGGGGCGGCCAAAAACATTCAGTACTTC. Protein: CASSEGPGTGAAKNIQYF.

The chain has TRBV27 and TRBJ2-7; D may match TRBD1 or TRBD2 (5 bases each). The CDR3 loop spans 13 amino acids. CDR1 and CDR2 (germline): MNHEY, SMNVEV (reference sequence). Between the trimmed V and J ends, which lost 4 bases and 3 bases, there was a span of 10 bases. The DNA for the CDR3 is TGTGCCAGCAGTTGGGACGGGTACTACGAGCAGTACTTC. This codes for CASSWDGYYEQYF.

This chain uses TRBV27 with TRBJ2-7; the D gene is possibly TRBD2 (7 bases). The germline V and J ends were trimmed by 4 bases and 2 bases, with 12 bases remaining between them. The CDR3 length is 14 residues. The germline V gene has CDR1 MNHEY and CDR2 SMNVEV (reference sequence). DNA of the CDR3: TGTGCCAGCAGTTGGAAGGGGGGGGCCTACGAGCAGTACTTC. Its translation: CASSWKGGAYEQYF.

There are a few counts of this clone. The genes are TRBV6-5 and TRBJ1-6; D unresolved. Germline V gene lookup returns CDR1 MNHEY and CDR2 SVGAGI. The ends were cut back, 0 bases at V and 10 bases at J, with 7 bases in the middle. CDR3 length equals 13 residues. CDR3 region: CASSYSNLSPLHF. The CDR3 DNA reads as TGTGCCAGCAGTTACTCGAACCTATCACCCCTCCACTTT.

CDR3 sequence reads: CSVVGAPYGYTF. The CDR3 coding sequence is TGCAGCGTTGTCGGGGCCCCCTATGGCTACACCTTC. The rearrangement links TRBV29-1 to TRBJ1-2, with D maybe TRBD1 (5 bases). The V end was cut by 4 bases, the J end by 4 bases, with 10 bases between. Germline V gene sequence: CDR1 SQVTM, CDR2 ANQGSEA. This CDR3 contains 12 residues.

The table lists this clone with a count of one. The genes are TRBV19 and TRBJ2-4; D is unclear. Deletions cut 8 bases from V and 0 bases from J, with 11 bases between. CDR3 size: 14 residues. Germline CDR1 reads LNHDA; CDR2 reads SQIVND (reference sequence). CDR3 loop: CASLDGLAKNIQYF. The CDR3, as DNA: TGTGCCAGTTTGGACGGGTTAGCCAAAAACATTCAGTACTTC. Full variable domain (missing parts from reference TRBV19 and TRBJ2-4): DGGITQSPKYLFRKEGQNVTLSCEQNLNHDAMYWYRQDPGQGLRLIYYSQIVNDFQKGDIAEGYSVSREKKESFPLTVTSAQKNPTAFYLCASLDGLAKNIQYFGAGTRLSVL.

The V gene is TRBV29-1, the J gene TRBJ2-1, with 7 nucleotides matching TRBD2. Germline CDR1 and CDR2: SQVTM and ANQGSEA. CDR3 length: 14 amino acids. The V and J ends lost 7 bases and 9 bases, in that order; junction bases with no gene match: 15. The CDR3 loop reads CSACRDYSTIEQFF. CDR3 bases: TGCAGCGCTTGTCGGGACTACAGTACAATTGAGCAGTTCTTC.

Of note for this clone: Other nucleotide sequences in the sample specify the same CDR3. V is TRBV20-1 and J is TRBJ2-5; D is ambiguous. The CDR3 is made up of 11 amino acids. V was shortened by 5 bases and J by 2 bases, with 6 bases between the two germline ends. Per the germline V gene, CDR1 is DFQATT and CDR2 is SNEGSKA (reference sequence). Written as DNA, the CDR3 is TGCAGTGCTCGGAAACAAGAGACCCAGTACTTC. This sequence encodes CSARKQETQYF.

The chain is built from TRBV4-3 and TRBJ2-2; D is tentatively TRBD1 or TRBD2 (6 bases each). This CDR3 comprises 17 residues. Germline assignment: CDR1 LGHNA and CDR2 YSLEER. The V end was cut by 0 bases, the J end by 6 bases, with 17 bases between. Here the CDR3 DNA reads TGCGCCAGCAGCCAAGATCCCAGGGGAGGAGAGGCCGGGGAGCTGTTTTTT. Translating it yields CASSQDPRGGEAGELFF.

This chain connects TRBV6-4 to TRBJ2-5; no clear D. V lost 7 bases to trimming and J lost 4 bases, with 7 bases between them. In germline, CDR1 is MRHNA, CDR2 SNTAGT. This CDR3 is built from 11 residues. The CDR3 nucleotides are TGTGCCAGCACCCCCCGAGAGACCCAGTACTTC. Translation: CASTPRETQYF.

V is TRBV4-1 and J is TRBJ1-1, with 8 positions matching TRBD1. CDR3 length: 18 amino acids. After removal of 2 bases from V and 4 bases from J, the junction contained 15 bases not matched to a gene. From germline, CDR1 is MGHRA and CDR2 YSYEKL. The CDR3 loop is CASSQMKGAGGSGTEAFF. In nucleotides, the CDR3 is TGCGCCAGCAGCCAAATGAAAGGGGCAGGGGGCTCTGGCACTGAAGCTTTCTTT.

This sequence joins TRBV15 and TRBJ2-4; 7 nucleotides line up with TRBD2. Losses at the gene ends were 5 bases for V and 8 bases for J; bases not matched to a gene: 15. The CDR3 sequence is 16 residues long. Germline lookup yields CDR1 LNHNV and CDR2 YYDKDF (reference sequence). The CDR3 DNA reads as TGTGCCACCAGCTCCCCCCGCAGCGGGGAGCAGGACATTCAGTACTTC. Translation gives CATSSPRSGEQDIQYF.

This sequence joins TRBV2 and TRBJ2-3, with TRBD1 matching 8 bases. Germline CDR1 reads SNHLY; CDR2 reads FYNNEI. This CDR3 comprises 16 residues. Germline trimming cut 7 bases from V and 0 bases from J; bases unmatched to any gene: 9. The CDR3 nucleotides read TGTGCCAGCAAATCACCGGGGACAGGAAGCACAGATACGCAGTATTTT. Its translation: CASKSPGTGSTDTQYF.

This chain links TRBV30 with TRBJ1-1, with a possible D match to TRBD1 (5 bases). Germline assignment: CDR1 GTSNPN and CDR2 SVGIG (reference sequence). CDR3 length equals 11 residues. CDR3 sequence reads: CASNSPRGAFF. CDR3 in DNA: TGTGCGTCGAACTCCCCTCGGGGGGCTTTCTTT. Full variable domain (rest looked up from reference TRBV30 and TRBJ1-1): SQTIHQWPATLVQPVGSPLSLECTVEGTSNPNLYWYRQAAGRGLQLLFYSVGIGQISSEVPQNLSASRPQDRQFILSSKKLLLSDSGFYLCASNSPRGAFFGQGTRLTVV.

Of note for this clone: An end of the junction does not agree with germline; a read error may underlie this. The chain combines TRBV5-6 with TRBJ2-1, with a possible D match to TRBD2 (8 bases). CDR3 size: 16 residues. In germline, CDR1 is SGHDT, CDR2 YYEEEE. This chain's CDR3 is CAGSPPGGTAYNEQFF. The DNA of the CDR3 is TGTGCCGGCAGCCCCCCGGGAGGGACAGCATACAATGAGCAGTTCTTC.

The genes are TRBV27 and TRBJ2-3; a weak D match, TRBD1 (6 bases). Trimming removed 2 bases at V and 2 bases at J, with 11 bases between. Germline values: CDR1 MNHEY, CDR2 SMNVEV (reference sequence). The CDR3 has 15 amino acids. CDR3 bases: TGTGCCAGCAGTTTAATGGACAGCCCCACAGATACGCAGTATTTT. Protein: CASSLMDSPTDTQYF.

J is TRBJ1-2 and V is TRBV6-5; 10 positions agree with TRBD1. Trimming took 4 bases from V and 5 from J; bases not matched to a gene: 7. This CDR3 has 15 residues. Germline V CDR1 and CDR2: MNHEY, SVGAGI. The CDR3 protein is CASSSIGTGEYGYTF. Written as DNA, the CDR3 is TGTGCCAGCAGTTCCATCGGGACAGGGGAATATGGCTACACCTTC.

For this clone: In the same sample, other DNA sequences code for this CDR3. This chain joins TRBV4-3 and TRBJ2-7; 9 bases map to TRBD1. The germline V gene has CDR1 LGHNA and CDR2 YSLEER. CDR3 length: 15 amino acids. V was pared by 1 base and J by 5 bases, with 6 bases of the junction left unmatched. The CDR3 region has the DNA TGCGCCAGCAGCCAAGTTAGAGACAGGGGGGACGAGCAGTACTTC. This gives the protein CASSQVRDRGDEQYF.

The chain carries TRBV9 and TRBJ2-3, with 8 bases matching TRBD2. V trimming: 4 bases; J trimming: 0 bases; junction bases outside the gene matches: 4. The CDR3 has 15 amino acids. Germline V lookup: CDR1 SGDLS, CDR2 YYNGEE. CDR3 sequence reads: CASSPGLDSTDTQYF. The DNA of the CDR3 is TGTGCCAGCAGCCCGGGACTAGACAGCACAGATACGCAGTATTTT. The variable domain in full, with the rest retrieved from reference TRBV9 and TRBJ2-3, is DSGVTQTPKHLITATGQRVTLRCSPRSGDLSVYWYQQSLDQGLQFLIQYYNGEERAKGNILERFSAQQFPDLHSELNLSSLELGDSALYFCASSPGLDSTDTQYFGPGTRLTVL.

The rearrangement joins TRBV27 to TRBJ2-7, with D possibly matching TRBD2 (6 bases). The CDR3 has 13 amino acids. Germline V gene sequence: CDR1 MNHEY, CDR2 SMNVEV (reference sequence). V gave up 3 bases and J gave up 6 bases, with 12 bases separating them. In DNA, the CDR3 is TGTGCCAGCAGTTTCGGGGGTGAGGGCGAGCAGTACTTC. This encodes CASSFGGEGEQYF.

The chain's CDR3 is CASSTLRDPPSYEQYF. The DNA of the CDR3 is TGTGCCAGCAGCACACTCCGGGACCCGCCCTCCTACGAGCAGTACTTC. The chain uses TRBV7-8 and TRBJ2-7; D might be TRBD1 or TRBD2, each matching 5 bases. The V end lost 5 bases, the J end lost 0 bases, and 17 bases lay between the germline ends. Germline V CDR1 and CDR2: SGHVS, FQNEAQ. The CDR3 consists of 16 residues.